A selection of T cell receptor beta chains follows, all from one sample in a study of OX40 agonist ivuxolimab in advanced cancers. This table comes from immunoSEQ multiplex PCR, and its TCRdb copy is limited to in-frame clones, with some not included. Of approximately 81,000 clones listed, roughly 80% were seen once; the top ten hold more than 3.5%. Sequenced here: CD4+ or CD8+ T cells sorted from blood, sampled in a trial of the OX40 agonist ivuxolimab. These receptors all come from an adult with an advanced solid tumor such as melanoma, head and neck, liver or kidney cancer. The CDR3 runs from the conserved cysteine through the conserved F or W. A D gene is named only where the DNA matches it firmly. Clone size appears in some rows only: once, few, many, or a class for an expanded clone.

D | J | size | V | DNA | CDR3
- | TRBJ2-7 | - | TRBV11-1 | TGTGCCAGCAGCCTGACAGGAGTTCTCTACGAGCAGTACTTC | CASSLTGVLYEQYF
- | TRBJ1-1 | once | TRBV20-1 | TGCAGTGCCGAGGAGGCTGAAGCTTTCTTT | CSAEEAEAFF
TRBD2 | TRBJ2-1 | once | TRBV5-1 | TGCGCCAGCAGGCCGACTAGCGGGGGGTCTTACCATGAGCAGTTCTTC | CASRPTSGGSYHEQFF
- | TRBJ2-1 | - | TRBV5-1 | TGCGCCAGCAGCCGGGCGGGGAGTCCCAATGAGCAGTTCTTC | CASSRAGSPNEQFF
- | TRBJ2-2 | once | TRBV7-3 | TGTGCCAGCAGCTTATACGGAGGGGAGCTGTTTTTT | CASSLYGGELFF
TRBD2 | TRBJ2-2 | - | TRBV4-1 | TGCGCCAGCAGCCCAGGGACAGCTTTAGCGGGGGCGCGTGGTACCGGGGAGCTGTTTTTT | CASSPGTALAGARGTGELFF
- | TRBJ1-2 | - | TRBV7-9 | TGTGCCAGCAATCCGATAGGATTTAACTATGGCTACACCTTC | CASNPIGFNYGYTF
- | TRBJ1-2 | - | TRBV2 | TGTGCCAGCAGTGAATATCCGGACAGTCGGGGCTACACCTTC | CASSEYPDSRGYTF
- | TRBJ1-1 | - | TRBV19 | TGTGCCAGTAGTATATGGATGGAGAGAACTGAAGCTTTCTTT | CASSIWMERTEAFF
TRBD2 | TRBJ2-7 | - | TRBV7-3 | TGTGCCAGCAGCACTAGCGGGGGGGCCCCCTACGAGCAGTACTTC | CASSTSGGAPYEQYF
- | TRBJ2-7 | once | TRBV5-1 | TGCGCCAGCAGCTTGGTGGGGAACGAGCAGTACTTC | CASSLVGNEQYF
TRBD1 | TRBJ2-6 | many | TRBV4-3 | TGCGCCAGCAGCCAATGGACAGGGGGCAGCTCTGGGGCCAACGTCCTGACTTTC | CASSQWTGGSSGANVLTF
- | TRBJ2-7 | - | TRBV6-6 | TGTGCCAGCAGTCCCACCTCCTACGAGCAGTACTTC | CASSPTSYEQYF
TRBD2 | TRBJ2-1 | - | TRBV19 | TGTGCCAGTAGTAAGGGACTAGCCCTAGAGGGGAATGAGCAGTTCTTC | CASSKGLALEGNEQFF
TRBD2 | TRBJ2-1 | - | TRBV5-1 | TGCGCCAGCAGCTACCCTAGCGGGGGGGGACAAAATGAGCAGTTCTTC | CASSYPSGGGQNEQFF
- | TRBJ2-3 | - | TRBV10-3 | TGTGCCATCAGTGACCGGCCCTATGGGACAGATACGCAGTATTTT | CAISDRPYGTDTQYF
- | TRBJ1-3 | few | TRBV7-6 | TGTGCCAGCAGCTTAGGAGCTAACTCTGGAAACACCATATATTTT | CASSLGANSGNTIYF
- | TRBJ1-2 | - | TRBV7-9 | TGTGCCCACCGGGACAACCTCTATGGCTACACCTTC | CAHRDNLYGYTF
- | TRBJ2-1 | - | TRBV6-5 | TGTGCCAGCCGCGGGACCCCCCATGAGCAGTTCTTC | CASRGTPHEQFF
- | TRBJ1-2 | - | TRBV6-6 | TGTGCCAGCAGTTTGTCAAGAGGTGGCTACACCTTC | CASSLSRGGYTF